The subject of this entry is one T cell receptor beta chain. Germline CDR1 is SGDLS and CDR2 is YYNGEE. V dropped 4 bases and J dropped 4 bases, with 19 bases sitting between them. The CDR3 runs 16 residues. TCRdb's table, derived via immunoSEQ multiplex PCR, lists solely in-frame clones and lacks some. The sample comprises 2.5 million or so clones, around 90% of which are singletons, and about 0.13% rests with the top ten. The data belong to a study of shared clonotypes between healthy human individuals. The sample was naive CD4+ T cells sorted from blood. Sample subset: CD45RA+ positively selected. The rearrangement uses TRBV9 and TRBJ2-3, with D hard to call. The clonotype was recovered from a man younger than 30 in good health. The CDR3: CASSSTNLDIADTQYF. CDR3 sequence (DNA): TGTGCCAGCAGCTCCACCAACCTTGACATCGCAGATACGCAGTATTTT.